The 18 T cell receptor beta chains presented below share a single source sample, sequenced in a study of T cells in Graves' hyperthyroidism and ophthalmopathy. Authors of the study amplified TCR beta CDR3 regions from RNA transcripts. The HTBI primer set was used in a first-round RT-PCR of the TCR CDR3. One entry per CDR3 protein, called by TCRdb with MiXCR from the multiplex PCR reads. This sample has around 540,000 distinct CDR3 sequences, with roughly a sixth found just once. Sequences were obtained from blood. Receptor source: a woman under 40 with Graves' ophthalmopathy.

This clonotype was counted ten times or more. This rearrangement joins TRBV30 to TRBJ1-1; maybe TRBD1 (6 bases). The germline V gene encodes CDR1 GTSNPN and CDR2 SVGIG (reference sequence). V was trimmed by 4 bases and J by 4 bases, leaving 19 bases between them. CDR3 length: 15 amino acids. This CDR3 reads CAWTPPGEDATEAFF. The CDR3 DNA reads TGTGCCTGGACTCCGCCAGGGGAAGATGCCACTGAAGCTTTCTTT.

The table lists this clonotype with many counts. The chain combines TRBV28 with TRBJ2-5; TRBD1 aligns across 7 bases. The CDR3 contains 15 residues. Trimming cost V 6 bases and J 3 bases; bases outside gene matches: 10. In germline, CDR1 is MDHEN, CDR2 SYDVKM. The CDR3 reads CASRNFETGKETQYF. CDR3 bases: TGTGCCAGCAGGAATTTTGAGACAGGGAAAGAGACCCAGTACTTC.

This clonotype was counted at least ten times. CDR3 nucleotides: TGTGCCAGCACCCGACAGGGAGGAGTATTCTATGGCTACACCTTC. This sequence encodes CASTRQGGVFYGYTF. The chain has TRBV12-3 or TRBV12-4 and TRBJ1-2; 7 bases are a match to TRBD1. V was pared by 7 bases and J by 4 bases, with 12 bases of the junction left unmatched. CDR3 length: 15 amino acids.

CDR3 nucleotide sequence: TGCAGTGCCCACCACCAAACTGGGGCCAACGTCCTGACTTTC. Protein sequence: CSAHHQTGANVLTF. The rearrangement uses TRBV20-1 and TRBJ2-6; D gene ambiguous. Germline assignment: CDR1 DFQATT and CDR2 SNEGSKA (reference sequence). V was cut by 6 bases and J by 2 bases, with 11 bases left in between. This CDR3 contains 14 residues.

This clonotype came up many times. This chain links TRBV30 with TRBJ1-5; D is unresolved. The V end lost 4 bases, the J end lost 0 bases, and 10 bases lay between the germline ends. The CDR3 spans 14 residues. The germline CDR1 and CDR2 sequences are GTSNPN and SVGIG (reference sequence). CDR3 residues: CAWNRGYSNQPQHF. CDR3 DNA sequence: TGTGCCTGGAACCGGGGATATAGCAATCAGCCCCAGCATTTT.

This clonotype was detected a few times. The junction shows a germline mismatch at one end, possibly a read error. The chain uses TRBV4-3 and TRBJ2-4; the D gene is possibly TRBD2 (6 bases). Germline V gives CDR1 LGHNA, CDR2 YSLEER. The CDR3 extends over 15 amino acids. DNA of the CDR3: TGCGCCAGCAGCCAAGACGACTTGGGCGGGAACATTCAGCACTTC. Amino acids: CASSQDDLGGNIQHF.

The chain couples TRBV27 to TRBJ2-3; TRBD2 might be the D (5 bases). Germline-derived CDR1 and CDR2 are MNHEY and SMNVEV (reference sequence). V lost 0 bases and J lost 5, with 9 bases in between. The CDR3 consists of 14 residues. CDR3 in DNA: TGTGCCAGCAGTTTATCGAGGAGCGGAGATACGCAGTATTTT. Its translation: CASSLSRSGDTQYF.

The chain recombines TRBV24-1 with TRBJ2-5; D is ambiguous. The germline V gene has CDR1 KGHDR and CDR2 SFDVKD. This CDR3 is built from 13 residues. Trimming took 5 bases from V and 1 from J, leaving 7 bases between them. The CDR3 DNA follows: TGTGCCACCAGTGCAGGATCCCAAGAGACCCAGTACTTC. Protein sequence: CATSAGSQETQYF.

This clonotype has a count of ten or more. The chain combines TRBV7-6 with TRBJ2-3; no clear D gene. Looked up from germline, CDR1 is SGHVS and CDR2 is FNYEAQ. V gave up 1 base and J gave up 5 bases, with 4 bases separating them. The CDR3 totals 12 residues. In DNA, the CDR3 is TGTGCCAGCAGCTTAGAGGAAGATACGCAGTATTTT. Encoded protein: CASSLEEDTQYF.

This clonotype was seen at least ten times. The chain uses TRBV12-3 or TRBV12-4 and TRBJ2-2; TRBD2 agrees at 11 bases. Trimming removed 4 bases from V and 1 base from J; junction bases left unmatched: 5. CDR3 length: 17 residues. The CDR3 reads CASSSGLAGWNTGELFF. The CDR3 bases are TGTGCCAGCAGTTCAGGACTAGCGGGTTGGAACACCGGGGAGCTGTTTTTT.

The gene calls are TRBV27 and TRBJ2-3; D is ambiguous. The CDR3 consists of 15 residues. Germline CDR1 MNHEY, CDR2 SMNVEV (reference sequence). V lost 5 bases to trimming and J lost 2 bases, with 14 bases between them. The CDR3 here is CASSPGDGSTDTQYF. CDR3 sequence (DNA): TGTGCCAGCAGTCCAGGAGACGGATCCACAGATACGCAGTATTTT.

Here the CDR3 reads CASSFRRVSGELFF. The CDR3 bases are TGTGCCAGCAGTTTCCGCAGGGTGTCCGGGGAGCTGTTTTTT. This chain connects TRBV27 to TRBJ2-2; a possible D gene is TRBD1 (5 bases). The CDR3 covers 14 residues. Germline values: CDR1 MNHEY, CDR2 SMNVEV (reference sequence). Trimming took 3 bases from V and 6 from J, leaving 11 bases between them.

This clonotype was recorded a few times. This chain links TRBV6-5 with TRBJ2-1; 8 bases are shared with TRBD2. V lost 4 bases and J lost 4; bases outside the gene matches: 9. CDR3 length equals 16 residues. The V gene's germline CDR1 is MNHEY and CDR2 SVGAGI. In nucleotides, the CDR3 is TGTGCCAGCAGTTTCACTAGCGGAAGTTTATACAATGAGCAGTTCTTC. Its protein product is CASSFTSGSLYNEQFF.

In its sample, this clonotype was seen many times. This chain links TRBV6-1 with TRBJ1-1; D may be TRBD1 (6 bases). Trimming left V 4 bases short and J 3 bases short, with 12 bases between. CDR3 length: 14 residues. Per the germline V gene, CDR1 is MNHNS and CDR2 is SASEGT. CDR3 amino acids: CASSAWGADTEAFF. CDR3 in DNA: TGTGCCAGCAGTGCATGGGGGGCGGACACTGAAGCTTTCTTT.

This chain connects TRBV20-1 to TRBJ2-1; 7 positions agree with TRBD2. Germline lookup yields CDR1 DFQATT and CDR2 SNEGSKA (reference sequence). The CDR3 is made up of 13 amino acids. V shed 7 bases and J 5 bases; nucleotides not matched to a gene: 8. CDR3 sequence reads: CSVARDYNNEQFF. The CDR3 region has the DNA TGCAGTGTCGCGCGGGACTATAACAATGAGCAGTTCTTC.

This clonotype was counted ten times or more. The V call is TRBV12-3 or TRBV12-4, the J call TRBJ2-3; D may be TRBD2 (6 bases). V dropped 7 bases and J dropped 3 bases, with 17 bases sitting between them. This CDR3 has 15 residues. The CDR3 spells CASTSGGGITDTQYF. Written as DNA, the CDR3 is TGTGCCAGCACCTCCGGGGGTGGGATTACAGATACGCAGTATTTT.

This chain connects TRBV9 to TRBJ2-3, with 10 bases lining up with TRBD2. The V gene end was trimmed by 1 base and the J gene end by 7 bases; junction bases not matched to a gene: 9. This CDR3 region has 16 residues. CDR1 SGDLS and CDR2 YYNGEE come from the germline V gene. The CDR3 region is CASSVSPAGGPNTQYF. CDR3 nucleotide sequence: TGTGCCAGCAGCGTAAGCCCAGCGGGAGGGCCAAATACGCAGTATTTT. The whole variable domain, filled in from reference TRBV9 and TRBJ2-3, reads DSGVTQTPKHLITATGQRVTLRCSPRSGDLSVYWYQQSLDQGLQFLIQYYNGEERAKGNILERFSAQQFPDLHSELNLSSLELGDSALYFCASSVSPAGGPNTQYFGPGTRLTVL.

CDR3 bases: TGTGCCAGCCGGGGGAGGGGACTTCCATTCTACGAGCAGTACTTC. Protein product: CASRGRGLPFYEQYF. V gene TRBV6-2 or TRBV6-3 combines with J gene TRBJ2-7; 7 nucleotides align to TRBD2. V shed 8 bases and J 3 bases; nucleotides not matched to a gene: 13. Germline CDR1 reads MNHEY; CDR2 reads SVGEGT. The CDR3 is 15 residues long.